The 26 T cell receptor beta chains given below trace back to one sample, sequenced in a study of blood T cell repertoires in COVID-19 (dated by TCRdb to 2018 to 2020). The library was produced with the immunoSEQ multiplex PCR assay. TCRdb mirrors the immuneACCESS table, restricted to in-frame sequences. Some clones are absent from its copies; in checked studies, under half trace to an unresolved V gene, and the reason for the others is unknown. Here the sample has about 260,000 clones; around 88% occur a single time. The biggest ten clones account for around 1.3% of the sample. The specimen sequenced was PBMCs or T cells enriched from blood (not recorded which). The receptors were gathered from a woman aged 40 to 49 with acute COVID-19.

The genes are TRBV5-3 and TRBJ1-5, with 11 bases that match TRBD1. TRBV5-3 counts as an open reading frame of uncertain function. The CDR3 contains 16 residues. Losses at the gene ends were 2 bases for V and 4 bases for J; bases not matched to a gene: 5. As DNA, the CDR3 is TGTGCCAGAAGCTTCCGGACAGGGGGCTTGAATCAGCCCCAGCATTTT. It is translated as CARSFRTGGLNQPQHF.

CDR3 DNA sequence: TGTGCCAGCTCGCCAGGGGGCACTGAAGCTTTCTTT. It encodes CASSPGGTEAFF. V gene TRBV7-3 combines with J gene TRBJ1-1; TRBD1 agrees at 7 bases. Trimming removed 8 bases from V and 4 bases from J; junction bases left unmatched: 4. Germline V gives CDR1 SGHTA, CDR2 FQGTGA. The CDR3 sequence is 12 residues long.

The chain carries TRBV15 and TRBJ2-7; D ambiguous. V was cut by 0 bases and J by 5 bases, with 5 bases left in between. Germline assignment: CDR1 LNHNV and CDR2 YYDKDF (reference sequence). CDR3 length equals 12 residues. CDR3 in DNA: TGTGCCACCAGCAGAGATACTAACGAGCAGTACGTC. It specifies CATSRDTNEQYV.

This chain links TRBV19 with TRBJ1-5; weak D call: TRBD1 (5 bases). Germline CDR1 is LNHDA and CDR2 is SQIVND (reference sequence). The CDR3 sequence is 13 residues long. Trimming removed 5 bases from V and 3 bases from J, with 8 bases in between. The CDR3 is CASSATVNQPQHF. CDR3 DNA sequence: TGTGCCAGTAGTGCGACAGTCAATCAGCCCCAGCATTTT.

This chain uses TRBV24-1 with TRBJ2-3; 7 bases match TRBD2. Looked up from germline, CDR1 is KGHDR and CDR2 is SFDVKD. Losses at the gene ends were 0 bases for V and 0 bases for J; bases not matched to a gene: 8. This CDR3 has 18 residues. Here the CDR3 reads CATSDLHDLAASTDTQYF. The CDR3 nucleotides read TGTGCCACCAGTGATTTGCACGATCTAGCGGCTAGCACAGATACGCAGTATTTT.

This chain joins TRBV7-2 and TRBJ1-1; 8 bases align to TRBD1. Germline CDR1 and CDR2: SGHTA and FQGNSA. The CDR3 contains 15 residues. V lost 1 base to trimming and J lost 6 bases; unmatched junction nucleotides: 7. The CDR3 is CASSLGDRPFAEAFF. The CDR3 DNA reads TGTGCCAGCAGCTTAGGGGACAGGCCTTTCGCTGAAGCTTTCTTT. The full variable domain, rest sourced from reference TRBV7-2 and TRBJ1-1, is GAGVSQSPSNKVTEKGKDVELRCDPISGHTALYWYRQSLGQGLEFLIYFQGNSAPDKSGLPSDRFSAERTGGSVSTLTIQRTQQEDSAVYLCASSLGDRPFAEAFFGQGTRLTVV.

V gene TRBV9 combines with J gene TRBJ1-3, with D possibly being TRBD1 (6 bases). Trimming stripped 5 bases from V and 4 bases from J, with 13 bases between. CDR1 SGDLS and CDR2 YYNGEE come from the germline V gene. The CDR3 covers 14 residues. CDR3 amino acids: CASSDRRGGNTIYF. CDR3 coding DNA: TGTGCCAGCAGTGACAGGAGAGGGGGAAACACCATATATTTT.

The count of this clone is one. The chain couples TRBV19 to TRBJ2-7; a possible D gene is TRBD1 (6 bases). Per germline, CDR1 LNHDA and CDR2 SQIVND (reference sequence). Trimming shortened V by 3 bases and J by 0 bases, and 15 bases separated the two germline ends. The CDR3 has 16 amino acids. CDR3 region: CASSITTGSGSYEQYF. CDR3 in DNA: TGTGCCAGTAGTATCACTACAGGGTCTGGCTCCTACGAGCAGTACTTC.

This chain joins TRBV18 and TRBJ2-3, with TRBD2 matching 12 bases. CDR3 size: 15 residues. In germline, CDR1 is KGHSH, CDR2 LQKENI. The trim removed 6 bases at V and 1 base at J, leaving 2 bases unmatched. CDR3 protein: CASSLAGGGTDTQYF. CDR3 DNA sequence: TGTGCCAGCTCTCTAGCGGGAGGGGGCACAGATACGCAGTATTTT.

The rearrangement uses TRBV5-1 and TRBJ2-2; 10 bases are shared with TRBD2. Germline trimming cut 7 bases from V and 3 bases from J; bases unmatched to any gene: 9. From germline, CDR1 is SGHRS and CDR2 YFSETQ. The CDR3 spans 16 residues. For the CDR3, the DNA is TGCGCCAGCGGCTCTAGCGGGAGTACATACACCGGGGAGCTGTTTTTT. This codes for CASGSSGSTYTGELFF.

This clone came up once. This rearrangement joins TRBV7-8 to TRBJ1-1, with D possibly being TRBD1 (6 bases). Trimming took off 5 bases at V and 1 base at J, with 14 bases between the two ends. The length of the CDR3 is 15 residues. CDR1 and CDR2 from the germline V gene are SGHVS and FQNEAQ. The CDR3 coding sequence is TGTGCCAGCAGCGCAATGGACAGATCGAACACTGAAGCTTTCTTT. This translates into CASSAMDRSNTEAFF.

A note on this clone: One end of the junction does not line up with germline, which may come from a read error. The gene calls are TRBV30 and TRBJ2-5, with D possibly matching TRBD2 (5 bases). Germline loops: CDR1 GTSNPN, CDR2 SVGIG (reference sequence). The CDR3 is 13 residues long. The CDR3 loop is CAWTGLSQGTQYF. The CDR3 nucleotides read TGTGCCTGGACCGGACTTTCCCAAGGGACCCAGTACTTC. The whole variable domain, remainder taken from reference TRBV30 and TRBJ2-5, is SQTIHQWPATLVQPVGSPLSLECTVEGTSNPNLYWYRQAAGRGLQLLFYSVGIGQISSEVPQNLSASRPQDRQFILSSKKLLLSDSGFYLCAWTGLSQGTQYFGPGTRLLVL.

In its sample, this clone was seen once. The chain has TRBV7-9 and TRBJ2-1, with TRBD2 matching 8 bases. This CDR3 has 15 amino acids. After removal of 1 base from V and 15 bases from J, the junction contained 14 bases not matched to a gene. Looked up from germline, CDR1 is SEHNR and CDR2 is FQNEAQ (reference sequence). CDR3: CASSLESWTSPLPFF. CDR3 sequence (DNA): TGTGCCAGCAGCTTAGAATCTTGGACTAGCCCCCTGCCGTTCTTC.

The chain employs TRBV28 and TRBJ1-5; 8 bases are shared with TRBD1. The V gene end was trimmed by 5 bases and the J gene end by 3 bases; junction bases not matched to a gene: 9. The CDR3 spans 16 residues. Germline CDR1 MDHEN, CDR2 SYDVKM. Here the CDR3 DNA reads TGTGCCAGCAGTCCGCAGGGGGCGGGGAACAATCAGCCCCAGCATTTT. Translating gives CASSPQGAGNNQPQHF.

The J gene is TRBJ2-2, the V gene TRBV5-4; the match to TRBD2 covers 9 bases. Germline V CDR1 and CDR2: SGHNT, YYREEE (reference sequence). Unmatched junction bases numbered 7, after V lost 4 bases and J lost 0 bases. The CDR3 totals 17 residues. CDR3 nucleotides: TGTGCCAGCAGCCCGTGGTGGACTAGCGCGAACACCGGGGAGCTGTTTTTT. Translating it yields CASSPWWTSANTGELFF.

The V and J genes are TRBV5-4 and TRBJ2-6; D remains unclear. Trimming took 6 bases from V and 0 from J, leaving 7 bases between them. The CDR3 is 14 residues long. Per the germline V gene, CDR1 is SGHNT and CDR2 is YYREEE (reference sequence). The CDR3 is CASNVFSGANVLTF. Written as DNA, the CDR3 is TGTGCCAGCAATGTATTCTCTGGGGCCAACGTCCTGACTTTC.

The V and J genes are TRBV30 and TRBJ1-1; maybe TRBD1 (6 bases). CDR3 size: 14 residues. V dropped 2 bases and J dropped 10 bases, with 20 bases sitting between them. Germline V gene data show CDR1 as GTSNPN and CDR2 as SVGIG (reference sequence). The CDR3: CAWSKTGMLNGAFF. CDR3 nucleotides: TGTGCCTGGAGTAAAACAGGGATGCTGAACGGAGCTTTCTTT.

This clone has more than one count but fewer than ten. The chain links TRBV7-9 to TRBJ2-2; TRBD1 matches at 8 bases. CDR1 SEHNR and CDR2 FQNEAQ come from the germline V gene (reference sequence). The CDR3 has 15 amino acids. V lost 5 bases and J lost 2; bases outside the gene matches: 4. CDR3 bases: TGTGCCAGCAGCACAGGGGGGACTAACACCGGGGAGCTGTTTTTT. It codes for CASSTGGTNTGELFF. The full variable domain, with the rest looked up from reference TRBV7-9 and TRBJ2-2, is DTGVSQNPRHKITKRGQNVTFRCDPISEHNRLYWYRQTLGQGPEFLTYFQNEAQLEKSRLLSDRFSAERPKGSFSTLEIQRTEQGDSAMYLCASSTGGTNTGELFFGEGSRLTVL.

The chain carries TRBV7-3 and TRBJ1-1, with D possibly being TRBD1 (6 bases). CDR1 SGHTA and CDR2 FQGTGA come from the germline V gene. Trimming left V 2 bases short and J 1 base short, with 11 bases between. The CDR3 is 15 amino acids. Written as DNA, the CDR3 is TGTGCCAGCAGCTTACAGGGGTTTGGGAACACTGAAGCTTTCTTT. Translating it yields CASSLQGFGNTEAFF.

The chain employs TRBV7-2 and TRBJ2-2, with TRBD1 identical over 11 bases. V lost 5 bases and J lost 7; bases outside the gene matches: 3. Germline-derived CDR1 and CDR2 are SGHTA and FQGNSA. The CDR3 runs 14 residues. Here the CDR3 reads CASSGQGAVGELFF. In DNA, the CDR3 is TGTGCCAGCAGCGGACAGGGGGCGGTCGGGGAGCTGTTTTTT.

The CDR3 here is CASSQDRRFTGNTIYF. The CDR3 nucleotides read TGTGCCAGCAGCCAAGATCGTCGGTTTACTGGAAACACCATATATTTT. The gene calls are TRBV3-1 (or the pseudogene TRBV3-2) and TRBJ1-3; D is undetermined. The CDR3 is 16 residues long. Trimming removed 0 bases from V and 2 bases from J, with 11 bases in between. Germline V gives CDR1 LGHDT, CDR2 YNNKEL (reference sequence).

The chain employs TRBV11-2 and TRBJ2-1, with 7 positions matching TRBD2. With 2 bases clipped from V and 6 bases from J, the junction kept 10 bases outside the gene matches. The CDR3 extends over 16 amino acids. CDR1 and CDR2 (germline): SGHAT, FQNNGV. The DNA for the CDR3 is TGTGCCAGCAGCTTACTTCTGGCGGGAGAAATCAATGAGCAGTTCTTC. Protein sequence: CASSLLLAGEINEQFF.

The chain uses TRBV2 and TRBJ1-6; TRBD1 is a possible D gene (5 bases). The CDR3 sequence is 15 residues long. From germline, CDR1 is SNHLY and CDR2 FYNNEI. The V gene lost 1 base and the J gene lost 8 bases, with 12 bases spanning the gap. CDR3 coding DNA: TGTGCCAGCAGTGAAGAGGCAGGGCGGCATTCACCCCTCCACTTT. Translated, it gives CASSEEAGRHSPLHF.

The CDR3 DNA reads TGTGCCAGCAGTTTATTTGGGGCCGGGAACACTGAAGCTTTCTTT. This encodes CASSLFGAGNTEAFF. This chain joins TRBV27 and TRBJ1-1; tentatively, D is TRBD1 (5 bases). The V gene lost 1 base and the J gene lost 1 base, with 10 bases spanning the gap. CDR3 length: 15 amino acids. Per germline, CDR1 MNHEY and CDR2 SMNVEV (reference sequence).

This clone was counted between two and nine times. The rearrangement joins TRBV7-2 to TRBJ1-2; D remains unclear. Germline V gene sequence: CDR1 SGHTA, CDR2 FQGNSA. Trimming took 5 bases from V and 8 from J, leaving 9 bases between them. CDR3 length: 11 amino acids. DNA of the CDR3: TGTGCCAGCAGCCCGGGTTTCGGCTACACCTTC. It is translated as CASSPGFGYTF. Complete variable domain (other parts from reference TRBV7-2 and TRBJ1-2): GAGVSQSPSNKVTEKGKDVELRCDPISGHTALYWYRQSLGQGLEFLIYFQGNSAPDKSGLPSDRFSAERTGGSVSTLTIQRTQQEDSAVYLCASSPGFGYTFGSGTRLTVV.

As DNA, the CDR3 is TGTGCCAGCAGCCAAGATCCCTATTCCTACGAGCAGTACGTC. Translated, it gives CASSQDPYSYEQYV. The V and J genes are TRBV3-1 (or the pseudogene TRBV3-2) and TRBJ2-7; unclear D gene. This CDR3 is 14 amino acids long. Trimming removed 0 bases from V and 1 base from J, with 7 bases in between. Germline lookup yields CDR1 LGHDT and CDR2 YNNKEL (reference sequence).